This T cell receptor beta chain was retrieved from a study of T cell responses to AZD1222 COVID-19 vaccine. Clones were read by immunoSEQ multiplex PCR, and TCRdb kept only the in-frame ones, dropping some. This table holds tens of thousands of clones, roughly 85% found once. V was clipped by 4 bases and J by 6 bases; unmatched bases: 4. Germline values: CDR1 SGHNT, CDR2 YYREEE (reference sequence). The CDR3 totals 14 residues. The sequence came from an adult in good health. The chain joins TRBV5-4 to TRBJ1-4, with TRBD1 identical over 9 bases. Sequenced material: peripheral blood, taken on day 0 of AZD1222 vaccination. The CDR3 protein is CASSPDRGHEKLFF. CDR3 nucleotide sequence: TGTGCCAGCAGCCCGGACAGGGGCCATGAAAAACTGTTTTTT.